This is a list of T cell receptor beta chains from one sample in a study of cytomegalovirus exposure and HLA in healthy donors. The protocol was immunoSEQ multiplex PCR, while the TCRdb copy is restricted to in-frame clones and leaves out a portion. Among approximately 70,000 clones listed, about 74% were seen once. The sequenced sample consisted of PBMCs. The source is a woman aged 60-70 years in good health and CMV-seropositive. Each CDR3 is given with its conserved first and last residue. The D gene is left open where the match is weak. Expanded clones get a size class; other rows say once, few or many, or leave the size out.

d_call	v_call	j_call	clone_size	cdr3_aa	cdr3_nt
NA	TRBV2	TRBJ2-7	NA	CASSERQSSYEQYF	TGTGCCAGCAGTGAGAGGCAGAGCTCCTACGAGCAGTACTTC
TRBD1	TRBV12-5	TRBJ1-1	NA	CASGLPQGAVGAFF	TGTGCTAGTGGTTTGCCGCAGGGGGCGGTTGGAGCTTTCTTT
TRBD1	TRBV5-1	TRBJ1-1	NA	CASSRTGTGASNTEAFF	TGCGCCAGCAGCCGAACCGGGACAGGGGCGTCGAACACTGAAGCTTTCTTT
TRBD1	TRBV5-1	TRBJ1-1	few	CASSGQGEGTEAFF	TGCGCCAGCAGCGGACAGGGGGAGGGCACTGAAGCTTTCTTT
TRBD1	TRBV29-1	TRBJ1-1	NA	CSAPTGQGYTEAFF	TGCAGCGCTCCCACGGGACAGGGGTATACTGAAGCTTTCTTT
NA	TRBV23-1	TRBJ1-5	few	CASSQRVEENQPQHF	TGCGCCAGCAGTCAAAGGGTGGAGGAAAATCAGCCCCAGCATTTT
TRBD2	TRBV12-5	TRBJ2-1	NA	CASGLGGGGRYNEQFF	TGTGCTAGTGGTTTGGGGGGCGGGGGGAGGTACAATGAGCAGTTCTTC
TRBD1	TRBV28	TRBJ1-5	NA	CASSSGTGRQPQHF	TGTGCCAGCAGCTCCGGGACAGGGAGACAGCCCCAGCATTTT
NA	TRBV29-1	TRBJ1-1	NA	CSVGRPPRWTEAFF	TGCAGCGTTGGAAGGCCGCCGAGGTGGACTGAAGCTTTCTTT
TRBD2	TRBV11-2	TRBJ2-1	NA	CASSLAVLAGYNEQFF	TGTGCCAGCAGCTTAGCGGTGCTAGCGGGGTACAATGAGCAGTTCTTC
NA	TRBV19	TRBJ1-3	few	CASSSPLLSGNTIYF	TGTGCCAGTAGCAGTCCCCTTCTCTCTGGAAACACCATATATTTT
NA	TRBV30	TRBJ1-2	NA	CAWRTGGEYSYGYTF	TGTGCCTGGAGGACGGGAGGAGAATACTCCTATGGCTACACCTTC
NA	TRBV11-3	TRBJ2-3	NA	CASSSGQGPDTQYF	TGTGCCAGCAGCTCGGGACAAGGCCCAGATACGCAGTATTTT
NA	TRBV6-1	TRBJ2-7	NA	CASSEGQGRSLHYYEQYF	TGTGCCAGCAGTGAAGGTCAGGGGCGCTCCCTCCACTACTACGAGCAGTACTTC
TRBD1	TRBV29-1	TRBJ2-7	NA	CSVEDRGYEQYF	TGCAGCGTGGAGGACAGGGGCTACGAGCAGTACTTC
NA	TRBV5-1	TRBJ2-2	NA	CASSQTENTGELFF	TGCGCCAGCAGCCAAACAGAGAACACCGGGGAGCTGTTTTTT
NA	TRBV6-5	TRBJ2-2	NA	CASSLESFGELFF	TGTGCCAGCAGCCTCGAGTCGTTCGGGGAGCTGTTTTTT
NA	TRBV30	TRBJ1-2	NA	CAWSSQGYGYTF	TGTGCCTGGAGTTCCCAGGGCTATGGCTACACCTTC
NA	TRBV2	TRBJ1-5	few	CASSVGQNQPQHF	TGTGCCAGCAGTGTGGGGCAAAATCAGCCCCAGCATTTT
TRBD2	TRBV5-4	TRBJ2-3	once	CASSLARGLAGLFTDTQYF	TGTGCCAGCAGCTTGGCCCGCGGACTAGCGGGCCTATTTACAGATACGCAGTATTTT
TRBD1	TRBV9	TRBJ1-5	NA	CASSVGTDNQPQHF	TGTGCCAGCAGCGTTGGGACAGATAATCAGCCCCAGCATTTT
NA	TRBV29-1	TRBJ1-1	once	CSVERWGPTYTEAFF	TGCAGCGTCGAAAGGTGGGGCCCTACCTACACTGAAGCTTTCTTT
TRBD1	TRBV13	TRBJ1-6	NA	CASSQQRRDRNSPLHF	TGTGCCAGCAGCCAGCAAAGAAGGGACAGAAATTCACCCCTCCACTTT
NA	TRBV5-5	TRBJ2-6	few	CASSWGHGANVLTF	TGTGCCAGCAGCTGGGGGCATGGGGCCAACGTCCTGACTTTC
TRBD1	TRBV4-1	TRBJ2-7	NA	CASSLGTGVGEQYF	TGCGCCAGCAGCTTGGGGACAGGGGTGGGCGAGCAGTACTTC